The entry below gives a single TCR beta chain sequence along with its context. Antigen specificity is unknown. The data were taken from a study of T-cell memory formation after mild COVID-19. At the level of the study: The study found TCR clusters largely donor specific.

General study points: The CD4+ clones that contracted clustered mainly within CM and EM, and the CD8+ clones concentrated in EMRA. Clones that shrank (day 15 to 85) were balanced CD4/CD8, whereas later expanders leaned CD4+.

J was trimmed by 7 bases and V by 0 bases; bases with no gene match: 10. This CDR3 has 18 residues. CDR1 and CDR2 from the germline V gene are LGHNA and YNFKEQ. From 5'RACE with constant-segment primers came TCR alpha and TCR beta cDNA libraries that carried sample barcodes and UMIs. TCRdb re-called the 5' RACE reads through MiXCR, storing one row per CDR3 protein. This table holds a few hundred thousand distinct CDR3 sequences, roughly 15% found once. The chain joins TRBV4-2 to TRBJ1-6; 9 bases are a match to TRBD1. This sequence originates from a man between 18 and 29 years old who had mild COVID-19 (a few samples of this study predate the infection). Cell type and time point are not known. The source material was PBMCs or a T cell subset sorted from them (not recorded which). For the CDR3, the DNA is TGTGCCAGCAGCCAAGAATGGGGGGCCGGGACAGGGAATTCACCCCTCCACTTT. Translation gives CASSQEWGAGTGNSPLHF.